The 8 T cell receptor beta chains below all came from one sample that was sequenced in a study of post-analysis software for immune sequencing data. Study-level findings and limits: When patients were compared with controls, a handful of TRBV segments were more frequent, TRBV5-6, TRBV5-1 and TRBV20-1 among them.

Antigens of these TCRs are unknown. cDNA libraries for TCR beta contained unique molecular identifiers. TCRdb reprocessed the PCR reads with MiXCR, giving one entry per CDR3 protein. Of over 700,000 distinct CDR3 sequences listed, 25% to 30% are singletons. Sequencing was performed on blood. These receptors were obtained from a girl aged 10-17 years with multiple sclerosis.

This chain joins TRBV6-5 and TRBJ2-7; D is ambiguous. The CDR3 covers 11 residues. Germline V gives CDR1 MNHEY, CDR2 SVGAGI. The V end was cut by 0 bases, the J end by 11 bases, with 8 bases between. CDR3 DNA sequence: TGTGCCAGCAGTTACTCAGGGAAGAAGTACTTC. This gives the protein CASSYSGKKYF.

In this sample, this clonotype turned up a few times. CDR3 nucleotide sequence: TGCAGTGCTCAAGCGGGAGGCAACACCGGGGAGCTGTTTTTT. Amino acid sequence: CSAQAGGNTGELFF. The chain is built from TRBV20-1 and TRBJ2-2; 9 positions agree with TRBD2. The ends lost 5 bases at V and 2 bases at J; junction bases unmatched: 3. The CDR3 totals 14 residues. Germline values: CDR1 DFQATT, CDR2 SNEGSKA (reference sequence).

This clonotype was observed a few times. The CDR3 region is CSAAGRAIYEQYF. In DNA form, the CDR3 reads TGCAGTGCCGCAGGCAGGGCAATCTACGAGCAGTACTTC. The chain carries TRBV20-1 and TRBJ2-7; the D gene is possibly TRBD1 (5 bases). In germline, CDR1 is DFQATT, CDR2 SNEGSKA (reference sequence). CDR3 length equals 13 residues. V lost 6 bases, J lost 3 bases, and 15 bases lay in between.

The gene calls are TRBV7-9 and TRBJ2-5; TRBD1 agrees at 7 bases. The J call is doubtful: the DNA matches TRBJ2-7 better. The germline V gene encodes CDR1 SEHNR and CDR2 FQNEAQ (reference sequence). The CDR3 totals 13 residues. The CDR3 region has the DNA TGTGCCAGCGGCCGGGGACAGCCATACGAGCAGTACTTC. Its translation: CASGRGQPYEQYF.

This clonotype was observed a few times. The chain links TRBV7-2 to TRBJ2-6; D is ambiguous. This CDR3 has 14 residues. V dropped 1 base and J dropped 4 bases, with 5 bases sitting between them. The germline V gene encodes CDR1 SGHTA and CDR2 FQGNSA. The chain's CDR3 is CASSLVVGANVLTF. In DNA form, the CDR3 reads TGTGCCAGCAGCTTAGTGGTCGGGGCCAACGTCCTGACTTTC.

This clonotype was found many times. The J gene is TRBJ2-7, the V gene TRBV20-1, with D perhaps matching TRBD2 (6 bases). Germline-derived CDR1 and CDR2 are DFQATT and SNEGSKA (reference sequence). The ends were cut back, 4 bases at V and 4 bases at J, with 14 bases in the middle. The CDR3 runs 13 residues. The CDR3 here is CSANREIAYEQYF. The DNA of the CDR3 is TGCAGTGCTAACCGGGAGATAGCTTACGAGCAGTACTTC.

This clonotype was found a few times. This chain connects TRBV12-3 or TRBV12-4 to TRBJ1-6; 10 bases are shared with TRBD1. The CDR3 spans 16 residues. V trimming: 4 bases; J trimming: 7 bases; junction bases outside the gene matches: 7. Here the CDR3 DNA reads TGTGCCAGCAGTTCGACAGGGGGCGATACCAATTCACCCCTCCACTTT. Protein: CASSSTGGDTNSPLHF.

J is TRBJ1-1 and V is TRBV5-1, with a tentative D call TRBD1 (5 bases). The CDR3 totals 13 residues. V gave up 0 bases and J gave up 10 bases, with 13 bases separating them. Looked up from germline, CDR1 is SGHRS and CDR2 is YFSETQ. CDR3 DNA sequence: TGCGCCAGCAGCTTGGCCTGGGGGGTCCTAGCTTTCTTT. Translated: CASSLAWGVLAFF.